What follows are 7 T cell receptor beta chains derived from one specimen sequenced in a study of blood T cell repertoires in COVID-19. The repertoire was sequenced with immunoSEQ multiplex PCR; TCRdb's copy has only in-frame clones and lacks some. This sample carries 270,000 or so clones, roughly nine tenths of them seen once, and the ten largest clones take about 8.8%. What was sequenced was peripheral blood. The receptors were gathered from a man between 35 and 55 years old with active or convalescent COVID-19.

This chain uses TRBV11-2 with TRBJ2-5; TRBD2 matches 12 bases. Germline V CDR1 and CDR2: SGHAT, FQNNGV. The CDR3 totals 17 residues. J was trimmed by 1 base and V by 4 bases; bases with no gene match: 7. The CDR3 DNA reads TGTGCCAGCAGCTCTCAACTAGCGGGGGGAATCCAAGAGACCCAGTACTTC. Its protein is CASSSQLAGGIQETQYF.

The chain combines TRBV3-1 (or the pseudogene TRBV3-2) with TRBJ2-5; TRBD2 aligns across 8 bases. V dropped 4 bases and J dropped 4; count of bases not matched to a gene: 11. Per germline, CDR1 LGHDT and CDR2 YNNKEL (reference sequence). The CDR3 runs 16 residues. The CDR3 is CASSPPGTRNGETQYF. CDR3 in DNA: TGTGCCAGCAGCCCCCCCGGGACTAGGAACGGAGAGACCCAGTACTTC.

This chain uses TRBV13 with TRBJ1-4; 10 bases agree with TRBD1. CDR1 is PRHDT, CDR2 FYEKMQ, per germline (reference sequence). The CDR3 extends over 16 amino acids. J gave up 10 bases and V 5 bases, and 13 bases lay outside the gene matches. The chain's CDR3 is CASSLSPGTGEGKLFF. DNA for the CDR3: TGTGCCAGCAGCCTAAGTCCCGGGACAGGGGAAGGAAAACTGTTTTTT.

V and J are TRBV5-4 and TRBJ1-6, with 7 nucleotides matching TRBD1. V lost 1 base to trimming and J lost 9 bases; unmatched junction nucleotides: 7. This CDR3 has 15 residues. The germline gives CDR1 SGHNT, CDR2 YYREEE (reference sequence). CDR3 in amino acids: CASSLNDRASSPLHF. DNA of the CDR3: TGTGCCAGCAGCTTGAATGACAGGGCTAGTTCACCCCTCCACTTT.

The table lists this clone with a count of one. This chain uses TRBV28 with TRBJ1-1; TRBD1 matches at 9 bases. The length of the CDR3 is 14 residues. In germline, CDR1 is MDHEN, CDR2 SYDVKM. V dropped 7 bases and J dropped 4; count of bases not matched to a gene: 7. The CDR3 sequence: CASIPGQGGTEAFF. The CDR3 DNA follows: TGTGCCAGCATTCCGGGACAGGGAGGCACTGAAGCTTTCTTT.

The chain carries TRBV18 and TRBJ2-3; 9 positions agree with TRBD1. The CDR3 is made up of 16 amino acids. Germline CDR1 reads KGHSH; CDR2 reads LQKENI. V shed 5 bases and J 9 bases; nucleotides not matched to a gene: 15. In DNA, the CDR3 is TGTGCCAGCTCAACGAACGACGGAACAGGGGGCGGAACGCAGTATTTT. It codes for CASSTNDGTGGGTQYF.

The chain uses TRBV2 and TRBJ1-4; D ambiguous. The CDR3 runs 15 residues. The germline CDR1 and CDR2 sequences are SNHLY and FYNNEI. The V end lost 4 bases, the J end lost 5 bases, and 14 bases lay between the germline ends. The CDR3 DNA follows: TGTGCCAGCAGTGCCCTCGTGGGGAGAAATGAAAAACTGTTTTTT. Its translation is CASSALVGRNEKLFF.